These 23 T cell receptor beta chains share one sample of origin, sequenced in a study of glioma-infiltrating T cells after dendritic cell vaccination (dated by TCRdb to the mid-2010s). Library preparation employed the immunoSEQ multiplex PCR assay. In TCRdb, the immuneACCESS table is reduced to in-frame sequences with V and J assigned. These tables do not hold every clone; where another copy was compared, an unresolved V gene accounts for under half, and the others remain unexplained. The sample profile shows 80,000 to 95,000 clones; 70% to 90% of them were found once. The ten largest clonotypes hold 2.5% to 3% of the sample. The specimen comprised blood, sampled before dendritic cell vaccination. The receptor set was obtained from a human donor with glioblastoma.

CDR3 residues: CASSYRTGGDLDYGYTF. For the CDR3, the DNA is TGTGCCAGCAGCTACAGGACAGGGGGCGATCTGGACTATGGCTACACCTTC. V usage is TRBV7-2 and J usage is TRBJ1-2; 11 nucleotides agree with TRBD1. Trimming removed 4 bases from V and 3 bases from J; junction bases left unmatched: 10. CDR3 length: 17 residues. Per the germline V gene, CDR1 is SGHTA and CDR2 is FQGNSA.

This clone was recorded once. This chain joins TRBV5-1 and TRBJ1-1; D is possibly TRBD1 (6 bases). The V and J ends lost 0 bases and 1 base respectively, with 13 bases between them. Germline values: CDR1 SGHRS, CDR2 YFSETQ. This CDR3 contains 16 residues. The CDR3 here is CASSLVFRGKNTEAFF. DNA for the CDR3: TGCGCCAGCAGCTTGGTTTTTAGGGGGAAGAACACTGAAGCTTTCTTT.

The chain has TRBV27 and TRBJ1-2; 7 positions agree with TRBD1. Trimming at V came to 5 bases and at J to 6 bases, leaving 9 bases not matched to a gene. The CDR3 is made up of 14 amino acids. The V gene's germline CDR1 is MNHEY and CDR2 SMNVEV (reference sequence). The CDR3 spells CASSPPGQINGYTF. The DNA of the CDR3 is TGTGCCAGCAGTCCCCCGGGACAGATAAATGGCTACACCTTC.

V gene TRBV2 combines with J gene TRBJ2-7, with 9 positions matching TRBD2. The length of the CDR3 is 14 residues. From germline, CDR1 is SNHLY and CDR2 FYNNEI. V was pared by 8 bases and J by 6 bases, with 11 bases of the junction left unmatched. CDR3 bases: TGTGCCAGCGGGGAGCGGGGGGTCTTTCTCGAGCAGTACTTC. Its translation: CASGERGVFLEQYF.

This clone was detected once. V usage is TRBV4-2 and J usage is TRBJ2-3; 10 positions agree with TRBD2. The V segment lost 1 base and the J segment 2 bases; nucleotides outside the gene matches: 6. There are 17 residues in the CDR3. CDR1 is LGHNA, CDR2 YNFKEQ, per germline. The DNA of the CDR3 is TGTGCCAGCAGCCAAGTGGGAGCGGGAGGGTCCACAGATACGCAGTATTTT. It specifies CASSQVGAGGSTDTQYF.

This clone was picked up a small number of times. V and J are TRBV6-6 and TRBJ1-4, with D possibly being TRBD1 (5 bases). The CDR3 is 15 amino acids. V was trimmed by 6 bases and J by 7 bases, leaving 18 bases between them. Germline lookup yields CDR1 MNHNY and CDR2 SVGAGI (reference sequence). The CDR3 loop reads CASSPGSLIGEKLFF. The CDR3 DNA follows: TGTGCCAGCAGCCCAGGGTCGCTCATTGGTGAAAAACTGTTTTTT.

The gene calls are TRBV7-3 and TRBJ2-1; TRBD2 matches 11 bases. CDR3 length: 14 residues. V lost 5 bases to trimming and J lost 5 bases; unmatched junction nucleotides: 2. Germline V gene data show CDR1 as SGHTA and CDR2 as FQGTGA. The CDR3 sequence is CASSQTSGNNEQFF. CDR3 in DNA: TGTGCCAGCAGCCAGACTAGCGGGAACAATGAGCAGTTCTTC.

This sequence joins TRBV4-2 and TRBJ2-6, with TRBD1 identical over 8 bases. V shed 4 bases, J shed 0 bases, and the junction held 20 bases outside the gene matches. This CDR3 spans 22 amino acids. Looked up from germline, CDR1 is LGHNA and CDR2 is YNFKEQ. The chain's CDR3 is CASSPWTPGTGELYSGANVLTF. The CDR3 DNA is TGTGCCAGCAGCCCGTGGACCCCCGGGACAGGAGAACTATACTCTGGGGCCAACGTCCTGACTTTC.

This clone was seen only once. The gene calls are TRBV28 and TRBJ2-7; 7 positions agree with TRBD1. This CDR3 has 15 amino acids. Germline CDR1 MDHEN, CDR2 SYDVKM. V was clipped by 2 bases and J by 0 bases; unmatched bases: 4. The CDR3 nucleotides read TGTGCCAGCAGTTTACGACAGGGCTACTCCTACGAGCAGTACTTC. This sequence encodes CASSLRQGYSYEQYF.

The chain joins TRBV7-9 to TRBJ2-5; 7 nucleotides line up with TRBD2. The CDR3 covers 16 residues. CDR1 SEHNR and CDR2 FQNEAQ come from the germline V gene (reference sequence). The trim removed 8 bases at V and 2 bases at J, leaving 14 bases unmatched. The CDR3 bases are TGTGCCAGCGTCAGCGGGGTTTCCACCAGACAAGAGACCCAGTACTTC. Translation: CASVSGVSTRQETQYF.

The rearrangement links TRBV11-2 to TRBJ1-6; possible D gene TRBD1, 6 bases. V was shortened by 4 bases and J by 10 bases, with 17 bases between the two germline ends. The germline V gene has CDR1 SGHAT and CDR2 FQNNGV. CDR3 length equals 15 residues. CDR3 bases: TGTGCCAGCAGCTCCTACAGGGTTCCATCGTCACCCCTCCACTTT. Translated, it gives CASSSYRVPSSPLHF.

This clone occurred once. The gene calls are TRBV7-7 and TRBJ2-2; TRBD1 matches at 7 bases. Germline CDR1 reads SSHAT; CDR2 reads FNYEAQ (reference sequence). This CDR3 region has 13 residues. V was pared by 5 bases and J by 6 bases, with 3 bases of the junction left unmatched. CDR3 loop: CASSATGAGELFF. The CDR3 DNA sequence: TGTGCCAGCAGCGCAACAGGGGCCGGGGAGCTGTTTTTT.

This clone was found once. The chain combines TRBV19 with TRBJ2-7; 10 bases are shared with TRBD1. The germline V gene has CDR1 LNHDA and CDR2 SQIVND (reference sequence). J was trimmed by 7 bases and V by 3 bases; bases with no gene match: 12. The CDR3 is 16 residues long. CDR3 amino acids: CASSIIGTGAPVEQYF. CDR3 sequence (DNA): TGTGCCAGTAGTATTATCGGGACAGGGGCCCCCGTAGAGCAGTACTTC.

The chain links TRBV5-1 to TRBJ1-4; D is ambiguous. Germline values: CDR1 SGHRS, CDR2 YFSETQ. The CDR3 length is 15 residues. V gave up 0 bases and J gave up 7 bases, with 13 bases separating them. The CDR3 loop reads CASSLGGGGGEKLFF. CDR3 nucleotide sequence: TGCGCCAGCAGCTTGGGAGGTGGAGGTGGTGAAAAACTGTTTTTT.

This clone was recorded a few times. This chain links TRBV28 with TRBJ2-2; 10 positions agree with TRBD2. V dropped 6 bases and J dropped 4; count of bases not matched to a gene: 14. This CDR3 region has 18 residues. Germline values: CDR1 MDHEN, CDR2 SYDVKM. CDR3 DNA sequence: TGTGCCAGCAGGCCGGTTAAGGGTAGCGGGGGGCCCACCGGGGAGCTGTTTTTT. This translates into CASRPVKGSGGPTGELFF.

The genes are TRBV5-1 and TRBJ1-2; TRBD1 might be the D (5 bases). Trimming removed 3 bases from V and 6 bases from J, with 12 bases in between. Germline lookup yields CDR1 SGHRS and CDR2 YFSETQ. There are 13 residues in the CDR3. Written as DNA, the CDR3 is TGCGCCAGCAGCTCGGACACTTATAATGGCTACACCTTC. It codes for CASSSDTYNGYTF.

The chain employs TRBV6-5 and TRBJ2-2; D is ambiguous. The CDR3 runs 13 residues. CDR1 and CDR2 (germline): MNHEY, SVGAGI. V was cut by 4 bases and J by 7 bases, with 10 bases left in between. CDR3 sequence (DNA): TGTGCCAGCAGTTTCTATCCGGGCGGGGAGCTGTTTTTT. Protein sequence: CASSFYPGGELFF.

This chain uses TRBV27 with TRBJ1-1; the D is unclear. The CDR3 spans 13 residues. The V end was cut by 1 base, the J end by 4 bases, with 7 bases between. Germline CDR1 MNHEY, CDR2 SMNVEV (reference sequence). This CDR3 reads CASSLWAFTEAFF. The CDR3 nucleotides read TGTGCCAGCAGTTTATGGGCTTTCACTGAAGCTTTCTTT.

The chain couples TRBV6-4 to TRBJ2-7; tentatively, D is TRBD2 (5 bases). The CDR3 is made up of 13 amino acids. V lost 6 bases and J 2 bases, leaving 11 bases between the germline ends. Germline CDR1 MRHNA, CDR2 SNTAGT. This CDR3 reads CASRTKEAYEQYF. The CDR3 nucleotides read TGTGCCAGCAGGACGAAGGAGGCCTACGAGCAGTACTTC.

This clone appeared once. The chain couples TRBV6-1 to TRBJ2-5; 7 nucleotides agree with TRBD2. V shed 9 bases, J shed 4 bases, and the junction held 8 bases outside the gene matches. In germline, CDR1 is MNHNS, CDR2 SASEGT. The CDR3 is made up of 13 amino acids. This CDR3 is CARGGLGVETQYF. In nucleotides, the CDR3 is TGTGCCAGGGGCGGACTAGGGGTAGAGACCCAGTACTTC.

The chain uses TRBV7-2 and TRBJ2-7, with D possibly being TRBD2 (5 bases). CDR1 is SGHTA and CDR2 is FQGNSA in the germline V gene. The ends were cut back, 5 bases at V and 3 bases at J, with 14 bases in the middle. The CDR3 consists of 14 residues. The CDR3: CASSLGLAYYEQYF. The CDR3 nucleotides are TGTGCCAGCAGCCTCGGACTCGCCTACTACGAGCAGTACTTC.

The chain combines TRBV2 with TRBJ1-5, with D maybe TRBD1 (5 bases). The CDR3 loop spans 14 amino acids. V was cut by 6 bases and J by 2 bases, with 11 bases left in between. Germline assignment: CDR1 SNHLY and CDR2 FYNNEI. The CDR3 DNA reads as TGTGCCAGCAGCCAGGGAAAGGGCAATCAGCCCCAGCATTTT. Amino acid sequence: CASSQGKGNQPQHF.

This clone was detected a few times. The chain employs TRBV11-2 and TRBJ2-1, with 10 bases aligning to TRBD2. The ends lost 5 bases at V and 9 bases at J; junction bases unmatched: 7. The CDR3 spans 14 residues. Germline V gene lookup returns CDR1 SGHAT and CDR2 FQNNGV. CDR3 sequence (DNA): TGTGCCAGCAGCCCCACAGCGGGGGGGGGTGAGCAGTTCTTC. It is translated as CASSPTAGGGEQFF.